Each of the 22 T cell receptor beta chains below was sequenced from the same sample in a study of Tregs in tolerant kidney transplant recipients. Some clones are missing from TCRdb's copy, which holds only in-frame ones; the method was immunoSEQ multiplex PCR. The table includes around 19,000 clones, 80% to 90% detected once. Material: Tregs from blood. Receptors were obtained from a human donor in good health.

A few counts support this clone. This chain links TRBV19 with TRBJ1-1; D unresolved. The CDR3 length is 11 residues. Germline V gives CDR1 LNHDA, CDR2 SQIVND (reference sequence). V gave up 11 bases and J gave up 6 bases, with 13 bases separating them. CDR3 sequence: CASYSFSEAFF. The DNA for the CDR3 is TGTGCCTCTTACAGCTTCTCTGAAGCTTTCTTT.

This clone appeared a few times. The chain carries TRBV23-1 and TRBJ2-5; 8 nucleotides align to TRBD1. TRBV23-1 is assigned to the ORF class and has an uncertain function. This CDR3 is built from 16 residues. The V segment lost 0 bases and the J segment 2 bases; nucleotides outside the gene matches: 5. The CDR3 sequence: CASSQSQGGRQETQYF. The CDR3 region has the DNA TGCGCCAGCAGTCAATCACAGGGGGGACGGCAAGAGACCCAGTACTTC.

V usage is TRBV12-2 and J usage is TRBJ1-5. TRBV12-2 is marked as a pseudogene. CDR3 length equals 15 residues. CDR3 coding DNA: TGTGCAAGTCGTCCCGACGGAGATAGCGGGATGCCCCAGCATTTT. Translated: CASRPDGDSGMPQHF.

The chain employs TRBV11-3 and TRBJ1-6; possible D gene TRBD1, 5 bases. The CDR3 contains 15 residues. Germline values: CDR1 SGHNT, CDR2 YENEEA. V lost 1 base and J 7 bases, leaving 11 bases between the germline ends. The CDR3 here is CASSLGGARNSPLHF. CDR3 nucleotide sequence: TGTGCCAGCAGCTTAGGAGGGGCCCGCAATTCACCCCTCCACTTT.

This rearrangement joins TRBV6-1 to TRBJ2-7, with 8 bases matching TRBD2. The CDR3 contains 14 residues. V lost 2 bases and J lost 5; bases outside the gene matches: 5. Germline V CDR1 and CDR2: MNHNS, SASEGT. The CDR3 loop reads CASSETGLEDEQYF. CDR3 coding DNA: TGTGCCAGCAGTGAAACGGGACTAGAGGACGAGCAGTACTTC.

V usage is TRBV5-5 and J usage is TRBJ2-7; D is unclear. The CDR3 spans 13 residues. CDR1 and CDR2 (germline): SGHKS, YYEKEE (reference sequence). V gave up 1 base and J gave up 2 bases, with 7 bases separating them. CDR3 in amino acids: CASSLWVTYEQYF. CDR3 bases: TGTGCCAGCAGCTTGTGGGTTACCTACGAGCAGTACTTC.

This clone was found once. The rearrangement uses TRBV19 and TRBJ1-1; D may be TRBD1 (6 bases). The V gene lost 3 bases and the J gene lost 0 bases, with 8 bases spanning the gap. Per the germline V gene, CDR1 is LNHDA and CDR2 is SQIVND (reference sequence). The length of the CDR3 is 14 residues. The CDR3 spells CASSIRGVNTEAFF. The CDR3 DNA follows: TGTGCCAGTAGTATTAGGGGGGTGAACACTGAAGCTTTCTTT. Full variable domain (rest looked up from reference TRBV19 and TRBJ1-1): DGGITQSPKYLFRKEGQNVTLSCEQNLNHDAMYWYRQDPGQGLRLIYYSQIVNDFQKGDIAEGYSVSREKKESFPLTVTSAQKNPTAFYLCASSIRGVNTEAFFGQGTRLTVV.

This chain connects TRBV6-5 to TRBJ2-7; D may match TRBD1 or TRBD2 (5 bases each). The CDR3 totals 14 residues. V lost 7 bases, J lost 1 base, and 14 bases lay in between. The V gene's germline CDR1 is MNHEY and CDR2 SVGAGI. The CDR3 nucleotides are TGTGCCAGCATGAGGGGATGGGATTCCTACGAGCAGTACTTC. This translates into CASMRGWDSYEQYF.

This chain connects TRBV14 to TRBJ2-2; no firm D call. This CDR3 is 14 amino acids long. V was pared by 6 bases and J by 2 bases, with 10 bases between. Germline CDR1 reads SGHDN; CDR2 reads FVKESK. For the CDR3, the DNA is TGTGCCAGCAGTCGACGACAAAACACCGGGGAGCTGTTTTTT. This sequence encodes CASSRRQNTGELFF. The variable domain in full, with the rest retrieved from reference TRBV14 and TRBJ2-2, is EAGVTQFPSHSVIEKGQTVTLRCDPISGHDNLYWYRRVMGKEIKFLLHFVKESKQDESGMPNNRFLAERTGGTYSTLKVQPAELEDSGVYFCASSRRQNTGELFFGEGSRLTVL.

As regards this clone: The junction shows a germline mismatch at one end, possibly a read error. The sample contains more than one DNA sequence encoding this CDR3. This chain joins TRBV5-4 and TRBJ2-3; 10 bases align to TRBD2. The germline V gene has CDR1 SGHNT and CDR2 YYREEE (reference sequence). The CDR3 extends over 17 amino acids. CDR3 residues: CASSLNVLAGAADTQYF. The CDR3 coding sequence is TGTGCCAGCAGCTTGAATGTTCTAGCGGGAGCGGCAGATACACAGTATTTT.

V and J are TRBV27 and TRBJ1-6, with unresolved D. The CDR3 length is 17 residues. The germline V gene has CDR1 MNHEY and CDR2 SMNVEV (reference sequence). Trimming shortened V by 6 bases and J by 14 bases, and 29 bases separated the two germline ends. The CDR3 protein is CASRFREEPGGRFTLHF. The CDR3 nucleotides read TGTGCCAGCAGGTTTCGTGAAGAGCCAGGTGGGAGATTCACCCTCCACTTT.

V usage is TRBV29-1 and J usage is TRBJ2-5, with a weak D call TRBD2 (5 bases). Germline CDR1 is SQVTM and CDR2 is ANQGSEA. The CDR3 has 11 amino acids. Trimming removed 7 bases from V and 5 bases from J, with 11 bases in between. CDR3 sequence reads: CSAGNSETQYF. CDR3 nucleotide sequence: TGCAGCGCCGGGAACTCGGAGACCCAGTACTTC.

V and J are TRBV19 and TRBJ1-2, with unresolved D. The CDR3 loop spans 13 amino acids. V was pared by 5 bases and J by 7 bases, with 14 bases between. CDR1 and CDR2 from the germline V gene are LNHDA and SQIVND (reference sequence). The CDR3 spells CASSREAPAGYTF. CDR3 nucleotide sequence: TGTGCCAGTAGTCGGGAGGCCCCAGCTGGCTACACCTTC. Variable domain in full (rest from reference TRBV19 and TRBJ1-2): DGGITQSPKYLFRKEGQNVTLSCEQNLNHDAMYWYRQDPGQGLRLIYYSQIVNDFQKGDIAEGYSVSREKKESFPLTVTSAQKNPTAFYLCASSREAPAGYTFGSGTRLTVV.

The CDR3 sequence is CASSLQETQYF. The CDR3 DNA follows: TGCGCCAGCAGCCTGCAAGAGACCCAGTACTTC. This sequence joins TRBV5-1 and TRBJ2-5; D not resolved. The V gene's germline CDR1 is SGHRS and CDR2 YFSETQ. This CDR3 comprises 11 residues. The germline V and J ends were trimmed by 4 bases and 2 bases, with 3 bases remaining between them.

As for this clone: The sample carries other DNA sequences with the same CDR3. CDR3 sequence: CSASSGYEQYF. The CDR3 bases are TGCAGTGCTAGCTCGGGTTACGAGCAGTACTTC. This rearrangement joins TRBV20-1 to TRBJ2-7; D is unclear. From germline, CDR1 is DFQATT and CDR2 SNEGSKA (reference sequence). V shed 3 bases and J shed 4 bases, with 7 bases lying between them. The CDR3 spans 11 residues.

V gene TRBV6-6 combines with J gene TRBJ2-5, with 10 bases identical to TRBD1. After removal of 7 bases from V and 5 bases from J, the junction contained 4 bases not matched to a gene. The germline gives CDR1 MNHNY, CDR2 SVGAGI (reference sequence). CDR3 length equals 13 residues. The CDR3 bases are TGTGCCAGCACCACGGACAGGGGGGAGACCCAGTACTTC. This translates into CASTTDRGETQYF.

The chain is built from TRBV30 and TRBJ1-1; perhaps TRBD1 as D (5 bases). Germline V gene sequence: CDR1 GTSNPN, CDR2 SVGIG (reference sequence). This CDR3 has 15 residues. The V and J ends lost 2 bases and 4 bases respectively, with 17 bases between them. Written as DNA, the CDR3 is TGTGCCTGGAGTCCCCTCCAGATAGGGACCACTGAAGCTTTCTTT. Its protein product is CAWSPLQIGTTEAFF.

J is TRBJ2-7 and V is TRBV7-4; the match to TRBD1 covers 8 bases. Germline V gives CDR1 SGHVT, CDR2 SQSDAQ. The V and J ends lost 5 bases and 1 base, in that order; junction bases with no gene match: 13. The CDR3 length is 17 residues. The CDR3 loop reads CASSTQRQGQRSYEQYF. The CDR3 region has the DNA TGTGCCAGCAGCACGCAACGACAGGGGCAAAGATCCTACGAGCAGTACTTC.

The V and J genes are TRBV7-2 and TRBJ1-2, with D possibly TRBD1 on 5 matching bases. The germline V and J ends were trimmed by 5 bases and 8 bases, with 15 bases remaining between them. Per germline, CDR1 SGHTA and CDR2 FQGNSA. The CDR3 is 13 residues long. The CDR3 DNA follows: TGTGCCAGCAGCCCACGGGCAGGGCCGGGCTACACCTTC. Protein: CASSPRAGPGYTF.

This clone was detected once. This sequence joins TRBV2 and TRBJ2-5; TRBD1 agrees at 9 bases. V trimming: 0 bases; J trimming: 1 base; junction bases outside the gene matches: 12. The length of the CDR3 is 19 residues. Per the germline V gene, CDR1 is SNHLY and CDR2 is FYNNEI. CDR3 in DNA: TGTGCCAGCAGTGAAGCTCGACCCTTCGGGGACAGGGCCCAAGAGACCCAGTACTTC. Residues: CASSEARPFGDRAQETQYF. The full variable domain, with the rest looked up from reference TRBV2 and TRBJ2-5, is EPEVTQTPSHQVTQMGQEVILRCVPISNHLYFYWYRQILGQKVEFLVSFYNNEISEKSEIFDDQFSVERPDGSNFTLKIRSTKLEDSAMYFCASSEARPFGDRAQETQYFGPGTRLLVL.

The chain recombines TRBV7-2 with TRBJ2-5; maybe TRBD2 (6 bases). CDR1 SGHTA and CDR2 FQGNSA come from the germline V gene. Trimming shortened V by 1 base and J by 5 bases, and 14 bases separated the two germline ends. CDR3 length: 15 amino acids. The CDR3 bases are TGTGCCAGCAGCTTAGATGGGGTTAGCGGCGAGACCCAGTACTTC. It encodes CASSLDGVSGETQYF. Looking up the rest from reference TRBV7-2 and TRBJ2-5 gives the full variable domain: GAGVSQSPSNKVTEKGKDVELRCDPISGHTALYWYRQSLGQGLEFLIYFQGNSAPDKSGLPSDRFSAERTGGSVSTLTIQRTQQEDSAVYLCASSLDGVSGETQYFGPGTRLLVL.

The chain couples TRBV30 to TRBJ1-2, with D hard to call. The CDR3 runs 11 residues. CDR1 and CDR2 (germline): GTSNPN, SVGIG (reference sequence). V dropped 8 bases and J dropped 5 bases, with 12 bases sitting between them. The CDR3: CAQVGPYGYTF. CDR3 nucleotides: TGTGCCCAGGTCGGGCCTTATGGCTACACCTTC. Full variable domain (missing parts from reference TRBV30 and TRBJ1-2): SQTIHQWPATLVQPVGSPLSLECTVEGTSNPNLYWYRQAAGRGLQLLFYSVGIGQISSEVPQNLSASRPQDRQFILSSKKLLLSDSGFYLCAQVGPYGYTFGSGTRLTVV.